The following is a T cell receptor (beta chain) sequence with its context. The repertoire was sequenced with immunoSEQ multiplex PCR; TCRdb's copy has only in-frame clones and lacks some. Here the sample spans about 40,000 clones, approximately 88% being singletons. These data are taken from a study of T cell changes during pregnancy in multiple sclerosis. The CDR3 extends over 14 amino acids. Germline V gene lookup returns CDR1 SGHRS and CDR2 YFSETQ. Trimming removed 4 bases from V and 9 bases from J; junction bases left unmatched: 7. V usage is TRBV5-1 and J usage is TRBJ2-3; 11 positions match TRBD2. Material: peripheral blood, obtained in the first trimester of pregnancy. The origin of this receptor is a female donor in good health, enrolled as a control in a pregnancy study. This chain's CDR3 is CASSPFTSGGTQYF. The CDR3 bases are TGCGCCAGCAGCCCCTTCACTAGCGGGGGCACGCAGTATTTT. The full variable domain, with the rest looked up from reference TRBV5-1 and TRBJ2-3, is KAGVTQTPRYLIKTRGQQVTLSCSPISGHRSVSWYQQTPGQGLQFLFEYFSETQRNKGNFPGRFSGRQFSNSRSEMNVSTLELGDSALYLCASSPFTSGGTQYFGPGTRLTVL.